The 28 T cell receptor beta chains presented below share a single source sample, sequenced in a study of radiation and T cells in renal cell carcinoma. Time point defined: blood 4 weeks post-SBRT, at nephrectomy. Treatment specified: 15 Gy SBRT to primary tumor, nephrectomy 4 weeks later. The table came from immunoSEQ multiplex PCR; TCRdb's copy has only in-frame clones and leaves some out. The sample shows 150,000 to 200,000 clones, about 87% of them seen only once. The sample was blood, taken from a patient whose treatment included radiotherapy and nephrectomy. Receptors originate from a woman between 50 and 59 years old with renal cell carcinoma.

V is TRBV20-1 and J is TRBJ2-7; the D is unclear. The CDR3 runs to 11 residues. The germline CDR1 and CDR2 sequences are DFQATT and SNEGSKA (reference sequence). The V end was cut by 3 bases, the J end by 6 bases, with 9 bases between. The CDR3 here is CSASKSSEQYF. In DNA, the CDR3 is TGCAGTGCTAGCAAAAGTTCCGAGCAGTACTTC.

V usage is TRBV6-6 and J usage is TRBJ2-7, with 7 bases matching TRBD2. The CDR3 contains 13 residues. The J segment lost 6 bases and the V segment lost 6 bases, leaving 8 bases of the junction unmatched. The germline CDR1 and CDR2 sequences are MNHNY and SVGAGI (reference sequence). The CDR3 DNA sequence: TGTGCCAGCAGCCGTCGGGGGGTTGTCGAGCAGTACTTC. Translating gives CASSRRGVVEQYF.

The chain couples TRBV9 to TRBJ1-1, with D maybe TRBD1 (5 bases). Germline CDR1 reads SGDLS; CDR2 reads YYNGEE. V lost 0 bases and J lost 5, with 14 bases in between. The CDR3 has 15 amino acids. CDR3 coding DNA: TGTGCCAGCAGCGTAGATGCAGGGAGGAAGACTGAAGCTTTCTTT. Protein sequence: CASSVDAGRKTEAFF.

This sequence joins TRBV6-1 and TRBJ1-2, with 7 positions matching TRBD1. J lost 8 bases, V lost 2 bases, and 5 bases had no gene match. CDR3 length: 13 residues. CDR1 and CDR2 (germline): MNHNS, SASEGT. CDR3 nucleotides: TGTGCCAGCAGTGAATGGGCAGGGGGAGGCTACACCTTC. It specifies CASSEWAGGGYTF.

The chain combines TRBV5-4 with TRBJ1-1; D gene unclear. The CDR3 runs to 13 residues. CDR1 SGHNT and CDR2 YYREEE come from the germline V gene (reference sequence). Trimming removed 2 bases at V and 1 base at J, with 6 bases between. The DNA for the CDR3 is TGTGCCAGCAGCTTCTCTGAGAACACTGAAGCTTTCTTT. The encoded protein is CASSFSENTEAFF.

The genes are TRBV15 and TRBJ2-3; 8 nucleotides match TRBD1. The CDR3 covers 16 residues. Germline CDR1 and CDR2: LNHNV and YYDKDF (reference sequence). Losses at the gene ends were 0 bases for V and 6 bases for J; bases not matched to a gene: 8. CDR3 protein: CATSRESQGVMDTQYF. CDR3 in DNA: TGTGCCACCAGCAGAGAATCACAGGGGGTTATGGATACGCAGTATTTT. Based on the CDR3 plus reference TRBV15 and TRBJ2-3, the full variable domain is DAMVIQNPRYQVTQFGKPVTLSCSQTLNHNVMYWYQQKSSQAPKLLFHYYDKDFNNEADTPDNFQSRRPNTSFCFLDIRSPGLGDTAMYLCATSRESQGVMDTQYFGPGTRLTVL.

The V and J genes are TRBV19 and TRBJ2-5; the match to TRBD2 covers 12 bases. Germline CDR1 is LNHDA and CDR2 is SQIVND (reference sequence). V lost 5 bases to trimming and J lost 7 bases; unmatched junction nucleotides: 5. The CDR3 is 14 amino acids. This chain's CDR3 is CASSETSGGRTQYF. The CDR3 DNA reads TGTGCCAGTAGTGAGACTAGCGGGGGCAGGACCCAGTACTTC.

As regards this clone: One end of the junction is discordant with germline, which a read error may explain. This rearrangement joins TRBV6-5 to TRBJ1-2, with 8 bases fitting TRBD1. Germline V gives CDR1 MNHEY, CDR2 SVGAGI. The CDR3 has 13 residues. This CDR3 is CASSYSGTGYKSF. For the CDR3, the DNA is TGTGCCAGCAGTTATTCTGGGACAGGTTATAAATCCTTC.

This chain links TRBV27 with TRBJ2-7; maybe TRBD2 (6 bases). Per the germline V gene, CDR1 is MNHEY and CDR2 is SMNVEV (reference sequence). CDR3 length equals 15 residues. Trimming took off 0 bases at V and 2 bases at J, with 11 bases between the two ends. CDR3: CASSLSSRGTYEQYF. The CDR3 nucleotides are TGTGCCAGCAGTTTATCTTCCCGGGGGACCTACGAGCAGTACTTC.

V usage is TRBV19 and J usage is TRBJ2-2, with a weak D call TRBD1 (5 bases). With 5 bases removed from V and 6 bases from J, the gap between germline ends came to 25 bases. The germline CDR1 and CDR2 sequences are LNHDA and SQIVND (reference sequence). CDR3 size: 18 residues. In DNA, the CDR3 is TGTGCCAGTAGTTCCCATCTCCCCAGAACAGGATCGTCCGGGGAGCTGTTTTTT. Its translation is CASSSHLPRTGSSGELFF.

The J gene is TRBJ1-2, the V gene TRBV4-3; the match to TRBD1 covers 8 bases. The germline CDR1 and CDR2 sequences are LGHNA and YSLEER. Germline trimming cut 3 bases from V and 4 bases from J; bases unmatched to any gene: 7. The CDR3 is 15 residues long. CDR3 protein: CASSHLTQGGYGYTF. The CDR3 DNA reads TGCGCCAGCAGCCATCTTACACAGGGGGGCTATGGCTACACCTTC.

V is TRBV5-8 and J is TRBJ1-3; D gene uncertain. Trimming took off 0 bases at V and 4 bases at J, with 14 bases between the two ends. The CDR3 has 16 residues. Germline CDR1 reads SGHTS; CDR2 reads YDEGEE. The CDR3 region is CASSLAYVLTGNTIYF. The CDR3 DNA follows: TGTGCCAGCAGCTTGGCTTACGTCCTTACCGGAAACACCATATATTTT.

The V gene is TRBV10-1, the J gene TRBJ2-3, with TRBD2 matching 8 bases. CDR1 and CDR2 (germline): WNHNN, SYGVQD (reference sequence). V gave up 0 bases and J gave up 8 bases; unmatched junction bases: 10. This CDR3 spans 16 amino acids. The CDR3 DNA reads TGCGCCAGCAGTGAGTCGAGCGGGGGTAGAGGAAGTACGCAGTATTTT. Its translation is CASSESSGGRGSTQYF.

The V gene is TRBV2, the J gene TRBJ1-2; no definite D call. CDR3 length equals 12 residues. CDR1 and CDR2 (germline): SNHLY, FYNNEI. The germline V and J ends were trimmed by 8 bases and 4 bases, with 11 bases remaining between them. CDR3 residues: CASGPGFYGYTF. In nucleotides, the CDR3 is TGTGCCAGCGGGCCGGGTTTCTATGGCTACACCTTC.

The V gene is TRBV14, the J gene TRBJ2-7; D is undetermined. The germline V gene encodes CDR1 SGHDN and CDR2 FVKESK. Trimming took 1 base from V and 3 from J, leaving 1 base between them. The CDR3 runs to 11 residues. The chain's CDR3 is CASSQGYEQYF. The CDR3 region has the DNA TGTGCCAGCAGCCAAGGCTACGAGCAGTACTTC.

The chain joins TRBV6-6 to TRBJ1-2; a possible D gene is TRBD1 (5 bases). Germline assignment: CDR1 MNHNY and CDR2 SVGAGI (reference sequence). The CDR3 is 14 residues long. Deletions cut 0 bases from V and 4 bases from J, with 9 bases between. This CDR3 is CASSYSGGGYGYTF. CDR3 DNA: TGTGCCAGCAGTTACTCGGGGGGAGGCTATGGCTACACCTTC.

The count of this clone is one. This chain joins TRBV5-1 and TRBJ1-4, with 11 bases matching TRBD1. CDR1 and CDR2 from the germline V gene are SGHRS and YFSETQ. V lost 4 bases, J lost 7 bases, and 6 bases stayed unmatched. CDR3 length equals 15 residues. CDR3 loop: CASSAVGQGAEKLFF. The CDR3 DNA is TGCGCCAGCAGCGCGGTCGGACAGGGGGCTGAAAAACTGTTTTTT.

The chain joins TRBV5-1 to TRBJ2-3; TRBD2 matches at 10 bases. Trimming cost V 4 bases and J 4 bases; bases outside gene matches: 3. Germline V gives CDR1 SGHRS, CDR2 YFSETQ. The CDR3 extends over 14 amino acids. DNA of the CDR3: TGCGCCAGCAGCCCTCTAGCGGGGGCAGATACGCAGTATTTT. Translation gives CASSPLAGADTQYF.

The rearrangement uses TRBV7-9 and TRBJ2-3, with D unclear. The germline CDR1 and CDR2 sequences are SEHNR and FQNEAQ (reference sequence). The V end lost 5 bases, the J end lost 9 bases, and 6 bases lay between the germline ends. The CDR3 covers 10 residues. Here the CDR3 reads CASSGRTQYF. The CDR3 region has the DNA TGTGCCAGCAGCGGAAGGACGCAGTATTTT.

This chain joins TRBV11-2 and TRBJ1-1, with TRBD1 as a possible D gene (5 bases). The V and J ends lost 5 bases and 4 bases respectively, with 11 bases between them. The germline V gene encodes CDR1 SGHAT and CDR2 FQNNGV. This CDR3 spans 13 amino acids. The CDR3 is CASSVTVGTEAFF. CDR3 sequence (DNA): TGTGCCAGCAGCGTGACAGTAGGCACTGAAGCTTTCTTT.

This clone came up a few times. The same CDR3 is also encoded by other DNA sequences in this sample. The rearrangement links TRBV9 to TRBJ2-1; D unresolved. Germline V CDR1 and CDR2: SGDLS, YYNGEE. The V gene lost 3 bases and the J gene lost 0 bases, with 7 bases spanning the gap. The CDR3 covers 14 residues. This CDR3 reads CASSAPSSYNEQFF. The CDR3 coding sequence is TGTGCCAGCAGCGCCCCAAGCTCCTACAATGAGCAGTTCTTC.

The sample holds one count of this clone. The chain carries TRBV5-1 and TRBJ1-2; perhaps TRBD1 as D (6 bases). CDR3 length: 15 residues. Germline CDR1 and CDR2: SGHRS and YFSETQ. The ends were cut back, 0 bases at V and 4 bases at J, with 13 bases in the middle. The CDR3 region is CASSLAEARGYGYTF. CDR3 in DNA: TGCGCCAGCAGCTTGGCCGAGGCCAGGGGCTATGGCTACACCTTC.

This sequence joins TRBV15 and TRBJ1-3; D is ambiguous. The CDR3 length is 14 residues. Germline V gene data show CDR1 as LNHNV and CDR2 as YYDKDF (reference sequence). Trimming removed 0 bases from V and 9 bases from J, with 12 bases in between. The DNA of the CDR3 is TGTGCCACCAGCAGAGATGTGGCCGGCGGCACCATATATTTT. Protein product: CATSRDVAGGTIYF.

The gene calls are TRBV5-4 and TRBJ2-5, with a weak D call TRBD2 (5 bases). The V and J ends lost 1 base and 4 bases respectively, with 8 bases between them. This CDR3 has 13 amino acids. From germline, CDR1 is SGHNT and CDR2 YYREEE (reference sequence). The CDR3 loop is CASSLRGGETQYF. The CDR3 nucleotides read TGTGCCAGCAGCTTGAGAGGAGGAGAGACCCAGTACTTC.

The CDR3 region has the DNA TGTGCCTGGAACCTCGGGCTTAGCACAGATACGCAGTATTTT. This translates into CAWNLGLSTDTQYF. V is TRBV30 and J is TRBJ2-3; D is unclear. The germline V gene has CDR1 GTSNPN and CDR2 SVGIG (reference sequence). The V end was cut by 4 bases, the J end by 0 bases, with 11 bases between. The CDR3 is made up of 14 amino acids. Variable domain in full (rest from reference TRBV30 and TRBJ2-3): SQTIHQWPATLVQPVGSPLSLECTVEGTSNPNLYWYRQAAGRGLQLLFYSVGIGQISSEVPQNLSASRPQDRQFILSSKKLLLSDSGFYLCAWNLGLSTDTQYFGPGTRLTVL.

This sequence joins TRBV2 and TRBJ1-5; the D gene is possibly TRBD1 (5 bases). This CDR3 region has 14 residues. Trimming took 4 bases from V and 6 from J, leaving 13 bases between them. Germline CDR1 reads SNHLY; CDR2 reads FYNNEI. The CDR3 spells CASSAGTGAQPQHF. The CDR3 region has the DNA TGTGCCAGCAGTGCGGGAACAGGCGCTCAGCCCCAGCATTTT.

This rearrangement joins TRBV11-2 to TRBJ1-2; D is perhaps TRBD1 (6 bases). The CDR3 is 13 amino acids. V was clipped by 5 bases and J by 7 bases, with 14 bases between them. Germline V lookup: CDR1 SGHAT, CDR2 FQNNGV. CDR3 DNA sequence: TGTGCCAGCAGCCCCCCGGGGGCCGGTGGCTACACCTTC. Protein: CASSPPGAGGYTF.

The chain carries TRBV6-4 and TRBJ2-1, with TRBD2 as a possible D gene (6 bases). The CDR3 extends over 13 amino acids. Trimming left V 6 bases short and J 9 bases short, with 15 bases between. Per germline, CDR1 MRHNA and CDR2 SNTAGT. In nucleotides, the CDR3 is TGTGCCAGCAGCCGGGTGGGGACTGCTGAGCAGTTCTTC. Residues: CASSRVGTAEQFF.